This TCR beta chain was observed in a study of control samples from healthy donors and cancer patients. TCRdb's table, derived via immunoSEQ multiplex PCR, lists solely in-frame clones and lacks some. The sample carries about 120,000 clones, roughly 89% recorded once. The CDR3 loop spans 15 amino acids. Trimming removed 0 bases at V and 5 bases at J, with 13 bases between. CDR1 is SEHNR and CDR2 is FQNEAQ in the germline V gene (reference sequence). Sequenced: blood. This receptor was taken from a man aged 25-40 years in good health. The J gene is TRBJ1-2, the V gene TRBV7-9; D uncertain. The CDR3, as DNA: TGTGCCAGCAGCTTAGCGTCAGGCTGGGCATATGGCTACACCTTC. Protein sequence: CASSLASGWAYGYTF.